Following are 24 T cell receptor beta chains from one sample sequenced in a study of CD8+ T cells in alopecia areata. RNA was isolated and reverse transcribed to cDNA, the sequencing template. The method was immunoSEQ multiplex PCR; TCRdb's version includes in-frame clones alone and lacks a portion of them. The repertoire holds some 180,000 clones, with approximately 62% as singletons. This specimen consisted of CD4+ T cells sorted from blood, obtained at week 0. The receptors were sampled from a human donor with alopecia areata.

The chain links TRBV7-6 to TRBJ2-5; 11 nucleotides agree with TRBD2. The germline V gene encodes CDR1 SGHVS and CDR2 FNYEAQ. V gave up 6 bases and J gave up 7 bases; unmatched junction bases: 19. This CDR3 is built from 18 residues. CDR3 in amino acids: CASSFPLSGLAVRGTQYF. The DNA of the CDR3 is TGTGCCAGCAGTTTCCCGCTTTCGGGACTAGCGGTGCGTGGGACCCAGTACTTC.

The V and J genes are TRBV6-5 and TRBJ2-6; D gene unclear. From germline, CDR1 is MNHEY and CDR2 SVGAGI. V was shortened by 4 bases and J by 2 bases, with 9 bases between the two germline ends. The CDR3 is made up of 15 amino acids. The CDR3 is CASSSWMTGANVLTF. The CDR3 region has the DNA TGTGCCAGCAGTTCGTGGATGACTGGGGCCAACGTCCTGACTTTC.

V gene TRBV7-6 combines with J gene TRBJ2-7; a weak D match, TRBD1 (6 bases). CDR1 SGHVS and CDR2 FNYEAQ come from the germline V gene. The length of the CDR3 is 14 residues. Trimming pared 4 bases from V and 2 bases from J, leaving 12 bases between. In DNA form, the CDR3 reads TGTGCCAGCAGCTCGATACAGGGACCCTACGAGCAGTACTTC. This encodes CASSSIQGPYEQYF.

The chain couples TRBV9 to TRBJ2-1; 11 bases match TRBD2. The junction had 5 bases not matched to a gene; V was cut back by 0 bases and J by 0 bases. The CDR3 length is 18 residues. Per the germline V gene, CDR1 is SGDLS and CDR2 is YYNGEE. The CDR3 region has the DNA TGTGCCAGCAGCGTAGGTCTAGCGGGGGGCATCTCCTACAATGAGCAGTTCTTC. Its translation: CASSVGLAGGISYNEQFF.

This clone was found a few times. The V gene is TRBV9, the J gene TRBJ1-2; D not certain. Germline CDR1 is SGDLS and CDR2 is YYNGEE. The V gene lost 0 bases and the J gene lost 6 bases, with 12 bases spanning the gap. This CDR3 comprises 14 residues. The CDR3 region has the DNA TGTGCCAGCAGCGTAGATAGTCCCTCAGATGGCTACACCTTC. It specifies CASSVDSPSDGYTF.

The chain combines TRBV5-4 with TRBJ2-1; D not certain. Germline values: CDR1 SGHNT, CDR2 YYREEE (reference sequence). V lost 4 bases and J 9 bases, leaving 11 bases between the germline ends. This CDR3 has 12 amino acids. In DNA, the CDR3 is TGTGCCAGCAGCAACCTAGTTGCTGAGCAGTTCTTC. It codes for CASSNLVAEQFF.

The rearrangement links TRBV29-1 to TRBJ2-2; tentative D call: TRBD2 (6 bases). The CDR3 runs to 13 residues. Looked up from germline, CDR1 is SQVTM and CDR2 is ANQGSEA. V shed 6 bases and J shed 4 bases, with 12 bases lying between them. In nucleotides, the CDR3 is TGCAGCGTCCAGGGTAGCGGCACCGGGGAGCTGTTTTTT. Translating gives CSVQGSGTGELFF.

This chain connects TRBV5-1 to TRBJ2-2; unclear D gene. Looked up from germline, CDR1 is SGHRS and CDR2 is YFSETQ. This CDR3 is 14 amino acids long. Trimming took off 0 bases at V and 8 bases at J, with 11 bases between the two ends. CDR3 nucleotide sequence: TGCGCCAGCAGCTTGGACAGAACAACAGGGGAGCTGTTTTTT. It translates to CASSLDRTTGELFF.

This chain links TRBV14 with TRBJ2-2, with 14 bases identical to TRBD2. In germline, CDR1 is SGHDN, CDR2 FVKESK. J gave up 5 bases and V 5 bases, and 4 bases lay outside the gene matches. The CDR3 loop spans 16 amino acids. CDR3 residues: CASSLRLAGGTGELFF. The CDR3 bases are TGTGCCAGCAGCTTGCGACTAGCGGGGGGGACCGGGGAGCTGTTTTTT. The variable domain in full, with the rest retrieved from reference TRBV14 and TRBJ2-2, is EAGVTQFPSHSVIEKGQTVTLRCDPISGHDNLYWYRRVMGKEIKFLLHFVKESKQDESGMPNNRFLAERTGGTYSTLKVQPAELEDSGVYFCASSLRLAGGTGELFFGEGSRLTVL.

J is TRBJ2-7 and V is TRBV9, with D perhaps TRBD1 (6 bases). The CDR3 spans 13 residues. Germline lookup yields CDR1 SGDLS and CDR2 YYNGEE. Trimming removed 2 bases from V and 2 bases from J, with 8 bases in between. The CDR3 region is CASSVDRTYEQYF. As DNA, the CDR3 is TGTGCCAGCAGCGTGGACAGAACCTACGAGCAGTACTTC.

The V and J genes are TRBV2 and TRBJ1-4, with D possibly matching TRBD1 (5 bases). CDR1 and CDR2 (germline): SNHLY, FYNNEI. CDR3 length: 15 residues. Trimming left V 0 bases short and J 8 bases short, with 13 bases between. CDR3 sequence reads: CASSEAGAVGEKLFF. Written as DNA, the CDR3 is TGTGCCAGCAGTGAAGCAGGGGCAGTGGGCGAAAAACTGTTTTTT.

This clone was detected a few times. The chain recombines TRBV29-1 with TRBJ2-7, with D perhaps matching TRBD1 (5 bases). The length of the CDR3 is 13 residues. The germline gives CDR1 SQVTM, CDR2 ANQGSEA. V lost 3 bases, J lost 0 bases, and 9 bases lay in between. The CDR3 protein is CSVEGLSSYEQYF. DNA for the CDR3: TGCAGCGTTGAGGGGCTAAGCTCCTACGAGCAGTACTTC.

The gene calls are TRBV30 and TRBJ1-1; D is unresolved. This CDR3 has 11 residues. Looked up from germline, CDR1 is GTSNPN and CDR2 is SVGIG (reference sequence). Trimming pared 5 bases from V and 0 bases from J, leaving 4 bases between. The CDR3 region is CAWGMNTEAFF. Written as DNA, the CDR3 is TGTGCCTGGGGGATGAACACTGAAGCTTTCTTT.

Concerning this clone: A read error may account for a junction end that differs from germline. The chain links TRBV10-3 to TRBJ2-2, with D possibly TRBD1 on 6 matching bases. This CDR3 comprises 15 residues. CDR1 ENHRY and CDR2 SYGVKD come from the germline V gene. The CDR3, as DNA: TGTGCCAGCAGTGACGGGACAAGATTCACCGGGGAGCTGTTTTTT. Protein: CASSDGTRFTGELFF.

The rearrangement joins TRBV30 to TRBJ2-2; D is uncertain. This CDR3 has 14 residues. Trimming pared 1 base from V and 5 bases from J, leaving 11 bases between. Germline V CDR1 and CDR2: GTSNPN, SVGIG (reference sequence). In DNA, the CDR3 is TGTGCCTGGAGTGCAGTCAGTACGACCGGGGAGCTGTTTTTT. Translating gives CAWSAVSTTGELFF.

This clone was observed a handful of times. Other DNA sequences in the same sample also yield this CDR3. The chain recombines TRBV29-1 with TRBJ1-1; D unclear. Trimming cost V 6 bases and J 0 bases, with 11 bases left between them. This CDR3 contains 13 residues. CDR1 is SQVTM and CDR2 is ANQGSEA in the germline V gene. The CDR3 loop is CSVGQSMNTEAFF. As DNA, the CDR3 is TGCAGCGTAGGTCAATCCATGAACACTGAAGCTTTCTTT.

This clone was recorded only once. The chain carries TRBV9 and TRBJ2-3, with 9 nucleotides matching TRBD2. With V trimmed by 2 bases and J by 1 base, 2 bases remained unmatched. The CDR3 consists of 15 residues. Germline CDR1 reads SGDLS; CDR2 reads YYNGEE. The CDR3 DNA reads as TGTGCCAGCAGCGTCGTAGCGGGGGGCACAGATACGCAGTATTTT. It translates to CASSVVAGGTDTQYF.

This clone was observed a handful of times. CDR3: CASSPSGQGHTEAFF. CDR3 nucleotide sequence: TGTGCCAGCTCACCGTCGGGACAGGGTCACACTGAAGCTTTCTTT. V gene TRBV18 combines with J gene TRBJ1-1; 9 bases map to TRBD1. V was pared by 3 bases and J by 3 bases, with 5 bases of the junction left unmatched. The length of the CDR3 is 15 residues. The germline V gene encodes CDR1 KGHSH and CDR2 LQKENI.

The genes are TRBV29-1 and TRBJ1-1; possible D gene TRBD1, 5 bases. Germline V gene lookup returns CDR1 SQVTM and CDR2 ANQGSEA. V was trimmed by 2 bases and J by 5 bases, leaving 18 bases between them. The CDR3 spans 15 residues. The CDR3 DNA reads as TGCAGCGTTGAACGGAGGGCCAGGGTAGGAACTGAAGCTTTCTTT. Protein sequence: CSVERRARVGTEAFF. The entire variable domain, with the rest obtained from reference TRBV29-1 and TRBJ1-1, is as follows: SAVISQKPSRDICQRGTSLTIQCQVDSQVTMMFWYRQQPGQSLTLIATANQGSEATYESGFVIDKFPISRPNLTFSTLTVSNMSPEDSSIYLCSVERRARVGTEAFFGQGTRLTVV.

This chain joins TRBV5-6 and TRBJ2-7; a possible D gene is TRBD1 (5 bases). The CDR3 covers 12 residues. Trimming took off 4 bases at V and 6 bases at J, with 11 bases between the two ends. Per the germline V gene, CDR1 is SGHDT and CDR2 is YYEEEE. The CDR3 DNA reads TGTGCCAGCAGCCTATTTACAGGCGAGCAGTACTTC. Residues: CASSLFTGEQYF.

The chain links TRBV27 to TRBJ1-1; no clear D. The CDR3 runs 14 residues. The V and J ends lost 6 bases and 6 bases respectively, with 17 bases between them. CDR1 is MNHEY, CDR2 SMNVEV, per germline (reference sequence). The CDR3 is CASSPTNRRAEAFF. The CDR3 DNA reads TGTGCCAGCAGCCCCACTAATAGGAGGGCTGAAGCTTTCTTT.

This rearrangement joins TRBV7-2 to TRBJ1-1, with 7 bases that match TRBD1. V shed 0 bases and J 4 bases; nucleotides not matched to a gene: 5. The CDR3 runs to 15 residues. CDR1 and CDR2 from the germline V gene are SGHTA and FQGNSA. The CDR3 sequence: CASSLARDSITEAFF. Written as DNA, the CDR3 is TGTGCCAGCAGCTTAGCCCGGGACAGTATCACTGAAGCTTTCTTT. Looking up the rest from reference TRBV7-2 and TRBJ1-1 gives the full variable domain: GAGVSQSPSNKVTEKGKDVELRCDPISGHTALYWYRQSLGQGLEFLIYFQGNSAPDKSGLPSDRFSAERTGGSVSTLTIQRTQQEDSAVYLCASSLARDSITEAFFGQGTRLTVV.

This clone came up once. The rearrangement joins TRBV29-1 to TRBJ2-5; 13 bases map to TRBD2. The CDR3 sequence is 16 residues long. V was pared by 6 bases and J by 7 bases, with 14 bases of the junction left unmatched. The germline CDR1 and CDR2 sequences are SQVTM and ANQGSEA. CDR3 in amino acids: CSVRTSGGTLIRTQYF. CDR3 sequence (DNA): TGCAGCGTGAGGACTAGCGGGGGCACTTTGATTAGGACCCAGTACTTC.

The chain is built from TRBV4-1 and TRBJ1-5; no firm D call. CDR1 is MGHRA and CDR2 is YSYEKL in the germline V gene. Trimming took 4 bases from V and 6 from J, leaving 13 bases between them. The CDR3 has 14 residues. The CDR3 bases are TGCGCCAGCAGCCGGCCGGGCGTGGTTCAGCCCCAGCATTTT. This codes for CASSRPGVVQPQHF.